These 3 T cell receptor beta chains share one sample of origin, sequenced in a study of blood T cells in healthy people across ages. The use of a sample-barcoded 5' primer and a J-beta primer mix characterized a second PCR of roughly 6 to 11 cycles. TCRdb reprocessed the 5' RACE reads with MiXCR, giving one entry per CDR3 protein. The sample yields about 1.5 million distinct CDR3 sequences, approximately 43% seen once. Sequencing was performed on blood. The receptors originated from a woman aged 18 to 35 in good health.

This clonotype occurred once. The chain is built from TRBV10-3 and TRBJ2-5, with 8 bases fitting TRBD1. Looked up from germline, CDR1 is ENHRY and CDR2 is SYGVKD. J lost 1 base, V lost 4 bases, and 5 bases had no gene match. CDR3 size: 15 residues. CDR3 protein: CAISGGTGGQETQYF. The CDR3 DNA is TGTGCCATCAGTGGAGGCACAGGGGGCCAAGAGACCCAGTACTTC.

The chain combines TRBV7-8 with TRBJ2-3, with D hard to call. The CDR3 has 13 amino acids. In germline, CDR1 is SGHVS, CDR2 FQNEAQ. V dropped 6 bases and J dropped 5 bases, with 12 bases sitting between them. CDR3 sequence reads: CASRPPIEDTQYF. The CDR3 nucleotides read TGTGCCAGCAGACCCCCTATTGAAGATACGCAGTATTTT.

This chain joins TRBV4-3 and TRBJ1-1, with TRBD1 as a possible D gene (5 bases). V was shortened by 0 bases and J by 1 base, with 15 bases between the two germline ends. The germline V gene has CDR1 LGHNA and CDR2 YSLEER. The CDR3 consists of 17 residues. The CDR3 protein is CASSQDPAGRSNTEAFF. The CDR3 DNA reads TGCGCCAGCAGCCAAGATCCGGCAGGGAGGTCGAACACTGAAGCTTTCTTT.